This T cell receptor (beta chain) was sequenced during a study of long-term antiretroviral therapy in people with HIV. The overall study: First collections came about a decade before the 2015 immediate-ART recommendation.

Germline V gene sequence: CDR1 SGHTA, CDR2 FQGNSA. Trimming removed 6 bases from V and 6 bases from J; junction bases left unmatched: 10. The CDR3 loop spans 15 amino acids. The study's findings and limits: Transplant-donor-level diversity was not reached after ART, though diversity increased. Pre-ART expanded clones dominated the repertoire at every time point. CDR3 length ranges were narrower in HIV repertoires than in controls.

Note on this clone: Its target is not known.

At survey level, the immunoSEQ assay was run in its v3.0 version. The data were produced by immunoSEQ multiplex PCR, yet TCRdb's version contains in-frame clones alone and is incomplete. The table includes about 16,000 clones, about 95% detected once. This sequence originates from a man younger than 45 with HIV. Sequencing was performed on unsorted PBMCs, taken 10.4 years after starting antiretroviral therapy. This chain connects TRBV7-2 to TRBJ2-3, with TRBD2 identical over 9 bases. The CDR3 protein is CASRVSGGGADTQYF. The DNA for the CDR3 is TGTGCCAGCAGGGTTTCTGGCGGGGGGGCGGATACGCAGTATTTT.